The sequence of this T cell receptor beta chain was determined in a study of technical replicates of blood from several donors. V lost 4 bases to trimming and J lost 3 bases, with 10 bases between them. The germline V gene encodes CDR1 SGHTA and CDR2 FQGNSA. This CDR3 comprises 14 residues. Profiling relied on immunoSEQ multiplex PCR, and the TCRdb table lists in-frame clones only, not all of them. The repertoire holds around 61,000 clones, with approximately 97% as singletons. The chain joins TRBV7-2 to TRBJ2-1, with D tentatively TRBD1 (5 bases). Sequenced: T cells isolated from PBMCs. The clonotype was recovered from a human donor in good health. Written as DNA, the CDR3 is TGTGCCAGCAGCTATCTCAGGGACTACAATGAGCAGTTCTTC. Amino acid sequence: CASSYLRDYNEQFF.